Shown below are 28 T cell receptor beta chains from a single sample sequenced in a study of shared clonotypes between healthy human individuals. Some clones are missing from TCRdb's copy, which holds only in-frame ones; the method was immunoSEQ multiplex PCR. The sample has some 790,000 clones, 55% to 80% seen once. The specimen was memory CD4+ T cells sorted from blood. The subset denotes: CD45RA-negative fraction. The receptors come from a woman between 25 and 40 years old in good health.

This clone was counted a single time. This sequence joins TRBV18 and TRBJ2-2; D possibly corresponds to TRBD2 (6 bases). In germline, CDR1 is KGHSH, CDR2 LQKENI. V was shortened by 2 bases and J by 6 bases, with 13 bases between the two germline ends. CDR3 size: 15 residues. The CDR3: CASSPDLGEAGELFF. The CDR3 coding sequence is TGTGCCAGCTCACCAGACCTGGGGGAGGCCGGGGAGCTGTTTTTT.

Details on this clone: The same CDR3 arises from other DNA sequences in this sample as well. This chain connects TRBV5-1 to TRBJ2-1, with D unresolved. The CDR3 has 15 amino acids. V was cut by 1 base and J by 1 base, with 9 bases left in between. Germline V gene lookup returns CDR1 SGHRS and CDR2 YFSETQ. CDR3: CASSLSSGSYNEQFF. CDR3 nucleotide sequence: TGCGCCAGCAGCTTGTCCTCTGGGTCCTACAATGAGCAGTTCTTC.

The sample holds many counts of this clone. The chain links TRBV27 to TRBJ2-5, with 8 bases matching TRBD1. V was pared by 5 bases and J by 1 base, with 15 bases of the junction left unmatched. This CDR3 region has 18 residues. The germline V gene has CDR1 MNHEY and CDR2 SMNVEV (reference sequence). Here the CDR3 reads CASSKGTGPDFLQETQYF. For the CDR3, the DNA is TGTGCCAGCAGTAAGGGGACAGGCCCTGATTTCCTCCAAGAGACCCAGTACTTC.

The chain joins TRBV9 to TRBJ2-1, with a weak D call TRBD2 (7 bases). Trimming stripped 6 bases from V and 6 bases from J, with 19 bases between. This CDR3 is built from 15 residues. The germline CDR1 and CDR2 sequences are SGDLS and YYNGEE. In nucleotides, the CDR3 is TGTGCCAGCACCCAGGGGCTAGCGGACCCCAATGAGCAGTTCTTC. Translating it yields CASTQGLADPNEQFF.

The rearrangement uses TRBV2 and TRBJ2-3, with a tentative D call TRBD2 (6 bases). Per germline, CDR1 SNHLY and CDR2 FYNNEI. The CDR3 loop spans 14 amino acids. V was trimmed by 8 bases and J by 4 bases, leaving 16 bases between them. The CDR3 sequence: CASRGSSRADTQYF. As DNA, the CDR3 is TGTGCCAGCCGGGGGTCTAGTCGCGCAGATACGCAGTATTTT.

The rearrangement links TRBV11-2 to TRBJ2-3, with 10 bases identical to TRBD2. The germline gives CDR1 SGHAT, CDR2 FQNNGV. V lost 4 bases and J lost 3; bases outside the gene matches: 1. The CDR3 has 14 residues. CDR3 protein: CASSSSGRTDTQYF. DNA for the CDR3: TGTGCCAGCAGCTCTAGCGGGAGAACAGATACGCAGTATTTT.

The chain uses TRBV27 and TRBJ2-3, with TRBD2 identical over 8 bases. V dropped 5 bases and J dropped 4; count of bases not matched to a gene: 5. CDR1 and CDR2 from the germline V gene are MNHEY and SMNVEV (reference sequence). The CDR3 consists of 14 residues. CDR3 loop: CASSPRAGADTQYF. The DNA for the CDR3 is TGTGCCAGCAGTCCCCGAGCGGGAGCAGATACGCAGTATTTT.

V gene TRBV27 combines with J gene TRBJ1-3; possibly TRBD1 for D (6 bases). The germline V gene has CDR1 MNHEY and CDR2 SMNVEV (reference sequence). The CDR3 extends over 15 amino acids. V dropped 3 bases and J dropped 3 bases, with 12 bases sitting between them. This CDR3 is CASSFMSGVGNTIYF. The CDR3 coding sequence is TGTGCCAGCAGTTTCATGTCAGGGGTTGGAAACACCATATATTTT.

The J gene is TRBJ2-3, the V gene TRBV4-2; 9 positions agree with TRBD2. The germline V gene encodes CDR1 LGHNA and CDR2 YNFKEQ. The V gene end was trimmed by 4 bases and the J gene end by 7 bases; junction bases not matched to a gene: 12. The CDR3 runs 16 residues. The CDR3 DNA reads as TGTGCCAGCAGCCCGTGGGCGGGAGGGCGCACTTATACGCAGTATTTT. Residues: CASSPWAGGRTYTQYF.

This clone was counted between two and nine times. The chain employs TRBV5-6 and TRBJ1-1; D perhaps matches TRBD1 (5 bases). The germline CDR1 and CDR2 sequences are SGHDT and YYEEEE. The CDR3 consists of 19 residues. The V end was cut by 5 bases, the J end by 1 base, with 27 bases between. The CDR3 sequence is CASRPAGTARNGANTEAFF. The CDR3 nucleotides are TGTGCCAGCAGGCCCGCGGGGACGGCGAGGAACGGAGCGAACACTGAAGCTTTCTTT.

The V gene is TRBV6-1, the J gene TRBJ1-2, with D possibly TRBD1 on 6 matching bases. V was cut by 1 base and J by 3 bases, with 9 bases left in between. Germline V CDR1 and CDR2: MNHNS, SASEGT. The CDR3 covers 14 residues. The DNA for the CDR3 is TGTGCCAGCAGTGAAGGGGACACATACTATGGCTACACCTTC. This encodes CASSEGDTYYGYTF.

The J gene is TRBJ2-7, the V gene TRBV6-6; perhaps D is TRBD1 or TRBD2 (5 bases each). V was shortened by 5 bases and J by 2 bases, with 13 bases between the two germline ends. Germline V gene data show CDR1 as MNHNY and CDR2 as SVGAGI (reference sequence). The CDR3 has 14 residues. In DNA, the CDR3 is TGTGCCAGCAGTCGTAACCAGGGACCCTACGAGCAGTACTTC. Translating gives CASSRNQGPYEQYF.

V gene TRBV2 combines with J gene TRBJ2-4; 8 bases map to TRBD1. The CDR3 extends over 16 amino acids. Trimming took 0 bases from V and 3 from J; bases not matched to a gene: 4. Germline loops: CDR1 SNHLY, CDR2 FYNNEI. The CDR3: CASSEARTGLKNIQYF. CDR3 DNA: TGTGCCAGCAGTGAAGCGAGGACAGGGCTCAAAAACATTCAGTACTTC.

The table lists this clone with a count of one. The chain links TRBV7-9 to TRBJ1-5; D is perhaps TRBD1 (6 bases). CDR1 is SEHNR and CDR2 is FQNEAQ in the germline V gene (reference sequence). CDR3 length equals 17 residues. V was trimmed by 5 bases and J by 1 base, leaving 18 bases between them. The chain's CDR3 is CASSGGPSTESNQPQHF. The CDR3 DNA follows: TGTGCCAGCAGCGGGGGGCCCTCAACGGAGAGCAATCAGCCCCAGCATTTT.

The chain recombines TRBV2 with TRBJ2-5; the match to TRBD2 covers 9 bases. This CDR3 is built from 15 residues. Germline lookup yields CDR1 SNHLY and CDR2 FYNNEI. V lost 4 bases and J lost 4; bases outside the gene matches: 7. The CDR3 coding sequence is TGTGCCAGCAGTGGCTTGGCGGGAGGGGGAGAGACCCAGTACTTC. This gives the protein CASSGLAGGGETQYF.

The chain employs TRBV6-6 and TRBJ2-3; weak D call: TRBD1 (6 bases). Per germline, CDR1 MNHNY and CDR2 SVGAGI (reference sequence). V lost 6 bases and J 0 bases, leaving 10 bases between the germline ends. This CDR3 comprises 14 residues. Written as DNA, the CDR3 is TGTGCCAGCAGCCGAGGGGGTAGCACAGATACGCAGTATTTT. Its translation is CASSRGGSTDTQYF.

CDR3 in DNA: TGTGCCAGCAGTTACGGGGAAGGAGCATTGACCCAGTACTTC. Protein sequence: CASSYGEGALTQYF. The V gene is TRBV6-6, the J gene TRBJ2-5; no definite D call. CDR1 MNHNY and CDR2 SVGAGI come from the germline V gene (reference sequence). This CDR3 is built from 14 residues. Trimming pared 2 bases from V and 7 bases from J, leaving 14 bases between.

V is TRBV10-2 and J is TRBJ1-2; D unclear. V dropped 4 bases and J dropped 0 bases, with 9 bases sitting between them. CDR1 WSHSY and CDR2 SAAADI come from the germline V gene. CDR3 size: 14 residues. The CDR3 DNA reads TGCGCCAGCAGTGTGTCAGCTCCTAACTATGGCTACACCTTC. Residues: CASSVSAPNYGYTF.

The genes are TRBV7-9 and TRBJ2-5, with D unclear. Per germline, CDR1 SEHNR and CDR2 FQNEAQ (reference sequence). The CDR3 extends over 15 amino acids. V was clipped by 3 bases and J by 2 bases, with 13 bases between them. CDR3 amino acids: CASSLGGTTQETQYF. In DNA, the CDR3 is TGTGCCAGCAGCTTGGGTGGAACGACGCAAGAGACCCAGTACTTC.

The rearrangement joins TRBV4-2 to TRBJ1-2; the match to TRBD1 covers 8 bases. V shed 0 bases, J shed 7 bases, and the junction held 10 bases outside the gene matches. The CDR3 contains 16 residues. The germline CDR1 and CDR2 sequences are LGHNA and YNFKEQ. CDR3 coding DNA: TGTGCCAGCAGCCAAGACTGGACAGGGCCGGGATCTGGCTACACCTTC. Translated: CASSQDWTGPGSGYTF.

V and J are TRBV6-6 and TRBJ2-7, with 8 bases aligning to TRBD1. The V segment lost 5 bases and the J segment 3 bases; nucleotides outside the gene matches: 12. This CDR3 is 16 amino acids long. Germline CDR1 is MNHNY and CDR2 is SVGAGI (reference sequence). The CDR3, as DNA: TGTGCCAGCAGTAAAACAACAGGGGGAGGCAACTACGAGCAGTACTTC. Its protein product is CASSKTTGGGNYEQYF.

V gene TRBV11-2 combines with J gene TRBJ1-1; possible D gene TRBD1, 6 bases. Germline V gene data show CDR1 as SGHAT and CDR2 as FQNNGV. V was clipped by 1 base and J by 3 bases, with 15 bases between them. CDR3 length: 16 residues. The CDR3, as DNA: TGTGCCAGCAGCTTAGCACCCGGGGGCCGGTACACTGAAGCTTTCTTT. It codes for CASSLAPGGRYTEAFF.

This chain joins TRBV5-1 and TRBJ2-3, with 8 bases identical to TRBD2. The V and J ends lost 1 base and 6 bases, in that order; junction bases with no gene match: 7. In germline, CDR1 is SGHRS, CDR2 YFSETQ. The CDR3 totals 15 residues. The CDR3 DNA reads TGCGCCAGCAGCTTGAGGTCCGGGGGGGAGGATACGCAGTATTTT. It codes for CASSLRSGGEDTQYF.

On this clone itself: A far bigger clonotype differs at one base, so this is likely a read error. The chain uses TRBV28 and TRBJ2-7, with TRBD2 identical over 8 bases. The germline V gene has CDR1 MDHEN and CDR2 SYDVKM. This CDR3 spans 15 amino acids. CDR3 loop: CVSSLAGRTYGEQYF. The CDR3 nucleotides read TGTGTCAGCAGTTTAGCGGGACGAACGTACGGCGAGCAGTACTTC.

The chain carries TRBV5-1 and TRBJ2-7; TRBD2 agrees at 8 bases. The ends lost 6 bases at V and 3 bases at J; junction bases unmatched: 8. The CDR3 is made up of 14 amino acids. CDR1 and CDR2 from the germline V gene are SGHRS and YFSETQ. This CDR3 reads CASTTFGGDYEQYF. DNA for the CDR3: TGCGCCAGCACCACGTTCGGGGGGGACTACGAGCAGTACTTC.

CDR3 DNA: TGTGCCAGCAGTTCCGTTCCAGGGCGGAGCTACGAGCAGTACTTC. Protein sequence: CASSSVPGRSYEQYF. The V gene is TRBV27, the J gene TRBJ2-7, with a possible D match to TRBD1 (5 bases). Germline V gene lookup returns CDR1 MNHEY and CDR2 SMNVEV (reference sequence). This CDR3 contains 15 residues. Trimming stripped 4 bases from V and 3 bases from J, with 16 bases between.

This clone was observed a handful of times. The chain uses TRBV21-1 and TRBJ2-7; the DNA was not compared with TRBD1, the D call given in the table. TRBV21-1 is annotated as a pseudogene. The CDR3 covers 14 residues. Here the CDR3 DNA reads TGTGCCAGCAGCAAAGCTGGGCAGGGCGACGAGCAGTACTTC. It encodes CASSKAGQGDEQYF.

In nucleotides, the CDR3 is TGTGCCAGCAGTTCTCGGGCTGGGGGCAGCTCCTACGAGCAGTACTTC. It yields the protein CASSSRAGGSSYEQYF. This chain links TRBV28 with TRBJ2-7; D possibly corresponds to TRBD1 (6 bases). The CDR3 length is 16 residues. V was clipped by 4 bases and J by 0 bases, with 16 bases between them. In germline, CDR1 is MDHEN, CDR2 SYDVKM.